Each of the 27 T cell receptor beta chains below was sequenced from the same sample in a study of PD-L1 blockade in urothelial cancer. The time point here: peripheral blood 6 weeks after treatment start. Generated by immunoSEQ multiplex PCR, the TCRdb table keeps only in-frame clones and is missing some. The sample has roughly 120,000 clones, approximately 90% seen once; the top ten hold 3% to 4%. Sequencing used PBMCs, obtained around atezolizumab (anti-PD-L1) treatment. The receptors stem from a man aged 55 to 70 with urothelial cancer.

Remarks on this clone: Additional DNA sequences in this sample encode the identical CDR3. The rearrangement uses TRBV30 and TRBJ1-1, with 8 nucleotides matching TRBD1. Losses at the gene ends were 2 bases for V and 2 bases for J; bases not matched to a gene: 1. The germline gives CDR1 GTSNPN, CDR2 SVGIG (reference sequence). This CDR3 is 13 amino acids long. The CDR3 reads CAWSTGGNTEAFF. DNA for the CDR3: TGTGCCTGGAGTACAGGGGGTAACACTGAAGCTTTCTTT.

The chain is built from TRBV7-2 and TRBJ2-7; perhaps TRBD2 as D (6 bases). V gave up 0 bases and J gave up 2 bases, with 11 bases separating them. CDR1 and CDR2 from the germline V gene are SGHTA and FQGNSA. This CDR3 has 15 residues. The CDR3 sequence: CASSLAGTETYEQYF. In DNA, the CDR3 is TGTGCCAGCAGCTTAGCTGGGACTGAAACCTACGAGCAGTACTTC. The complete variable domain, with remaining parts taken from reference TRBV7-2 and TRBJ2-7, reads GAGVSQSPSNKVTEKGKDVELRCDPISGHTALYWYRQSLGQGLEFLIYFQGNSAPDKSGLPSDRFSAERTGGSVSTLTIQRTQQEDSAVYLCASSLAGTETYEQYFGPGTRLTVT.

This chain connects TRBV11-2 to TRBJ2-6, with D maybe TRBD2 (6 bases). The germline V gene has CDR1 SGHAT and CDR2 FQNNGV. CDR3 size: 18 residues. Trimming removed 5 bases from V and 0 bases from J, with 17 bases in between. CDR3 region: CASSRYGTHYSGANVLTF. The CDR3 DNA reads TGTGCCAGCAGCAGATATGGGACTCACTACTCTGGGGCCAACGTCCTGACTTTC.

CDR3 nucleotides: TGTGCCACCCCGAGACAGGGTAGCAATCAGCCCCAGCATTTT. Its protein product is CATPRQGSNQPQHF. This rearrangement joins TRBV21-1 to TRBJ1-5; the DNA was not used to check the table's D call, TRBD1. TRBV21-1 is given as a pseudogene. The CDR3 totals 14 residues.

V usage is TRBV18 and J usage is TRBJ2-6; 9 nucleotides match TRBD1. The junction had 7 bases not matched to a gene; V was cut back by 3 bases and J by 1 base. CDR1 and CDR2 from the germline V gene are KGHSH and LQKENI. The CDR3 contains 18 residues. CDR3 sequence: CASSPTTGGASGANVLTF. For the CDR3, the DNA is TGTGCCAGCTCACCCACGACAGGGGGAGCTTCTGGGGCCAACGTCCTGACTTTC.

The gene calls are TRBV7-9 and TRBJ1-3, with D maybe TRBD1 (6 bases). The V gene lost 4 bases and the J gene lost 2 bases, with 18 bases spanning the gap. The CDR3 spans 17 residues. Germline V gene data show CDR1 as SEHNR and CDR2 as FQNEAQ (reference sequence). As DNA, the CDR3 is TGTGCCAGCAGCTCTGAAACAGGGAGTAAAACTGGAAACACCATATATTTT. Translating gives CASSSETGSKTGNTIYF.

J is TRBJ2-5 and V is TRBV18; 8 bases are shared with TRBD2. The ends lost 0 bases at V and 1 base at J; junction bases unmatched: 4. This CDR3 is built from 16 residues. The V gene's germline CDR1 is KGHSH and CDR2 LQKENI. The CDR3 bases are TGTGCCAGCTCACCACCGGCGGGAGGTCCCCAAGAGACCCAGTACTTC. It is translated as CASSPPAGGPQETQYF.

This rearrangement joins TRBV9 to TRBJ1-1; D uncertain. The CDR3 totals 15 residues. V was trimmed by 2 bases and J by 1 base, leaving 12 bases between them. The germline gives CDR1 SGDLS, CDR2 YYNGEE. The CDR3 DNA is TGTGCCAGCAGCGTGTCTGACGGGGAGAACACTGAAGCTTTCTTT. This gives the protein CASSVSDGENTEAFF.

The genes are TRBV11-2 and TRBJ2-1; no clear D gene. In germline, CDR1 is SGHAT, CDR2 FQNNGV. The CDR3 has 15 amino acids. V lost 5 bases and J lost 7, with 18 bases in between. The CDR3 reads CASSQYGSQRNEQFF. The DNA of the CDR3 is TGTGCCAGCAGCCAATACGGGTCCCAAAGGAATGAGCAGTTCTTC.

J is TRBJ2-5 and V is TRBV7-2; TRBD2 aligns across 7 bases. CDR1 is SGHTA and CDR2 is FQGNSA in the germline V gene. The CDR3 sequence is 16 residues long. V trimming: 3 bases; J trimming: 5 bases; junction bases outside the gene matches: 12. CDR3 sequence (DNA): TGTGCCAGCAGCTTGGCCAGGGCGGGGGTTGGGGAGACCCAGTACTTC. Residues: CASSLARAGVGETQYF.

CDR3 sequence: CASSERSSYEQYF. CDR3 in DNA: TGTGCCAGCAGTGAGAGGAGCTCCTACGAGCAGTACTTC. The chain employs TRBV6-1 and TRBJ2-7; no reliable D call. Trimming cost V 3 bases and J 0 bases, with 6 bases left between them. The CDR3 runs to 13 residues. Germline V gene sequence: CDR1 MNHNS, CDR2 SASEGT.

This chain connects TRBV7-2 to TRBJ2-1, with a possible D match to TRBD1 (5 bases). The CDR3 spans 12 residues. Trimming stripped 7 bases from V and 7 bases from J, with 11 bases between. Germline values: CDR1 SGHTA, CDR2 FQGNSA. CDR3 sequence (DNA): TGTGCCAGCACCACAGACAGAAATGAGCAGTTCTTC. It is translated as CASTTDRNEQFF.

This clone was seen a handful of times. The identical CDR3 is also encoded by other nucleotide sequences in the sample. This chain uses TRBV7-2 with TRBJ2-7; 8 nucleotides match TRBD2. Per the germline V gene, CDR1 is SGHTA and CDR2 is FQGNSA. The junction had 6 bases not matched to a gene; V was cut back by 2 bases and J by 3 bases. CDR3 length: 15 residues. The CDR3 DNA sequence: TGTGCCAGCAGCTTAATCGCGGGGGGCGGCTACGAGCAGTACTTC. This gives the protein CASSLIAGGGYEQYF. Full variable domain (rest looked up from reference TRBV7-2 and TRBJ2-7): GAGVSQSPSNKVTEKGKDVELRCDPISGHTALYWYRQSLGQGLEFLIYFQGNSAPDKSGLPSDRFSAERTGGSVSTLTIQRTQQEDSAVYLCASSLIAGGGYEQYFGPGTRLTVT.

This sequence joins TRBV10-3 and TRBJ1-5, with TRBD1 as a possible D gene (6 bases). This CDR3 spans 14 amino acids. CDR1 is ENHRY, CDR2 SYGVKD, per germline. Trimming left V 2 bases short and J 5 bases short, with 10 bases between. The CDR3 here is CAISEQGSDQPQHF. The CDR3 DNA is TGTGCCATCAGTGAGCAGGGGAGTGATCAGCCCCAGCATTTT.

The chain uses TRBV19 and TRBJ1-5; 7 bases are a match to TRBD1. V shed 4 bases, J shed 1 base, and the junction held 4 bases outside the gene matches. Germline CDR1 and CDR2: LNHDA and SQIVND (reference sequence). The CDR3 is 15 amino acids. The CDR3 nucleotides are TGTGCCAGTAGTAGGGACAGATTCAGCAATCAGCCCCAGCATTTT. This sequence encodes CASSRDRFSNQPQHF.

The chain recombines TRBV6-5 with TRBJ1-5, with unresolved D. The germline gives CDR1 MNHEY, CDR2 SVGAGI. The V and J ends lost 0 bases and 6 bases respectively, with 6 bases between them. The CDR3 contains 13 residues. CDR3 in DNA: TGTGCCAGCAGTTACTCTTCAGGTCAGCCCCAGCATTTT. Protein product: CASSYSSGQPQHF.

The rearrangement joins TRBV5-1 to TRBJ2-2; D perhaps matches TRBD2 (6 bases). The CDR3 loop spans 15 amino acids. Deletions cut 4 bases from V and 4 bases from J, with 14 bases between. CDR1 is SGHRS and CDR2 is YFSETQ in the germline V gene. CDR3 DNA sequence: TGCGCCAGCAGCCGCTCAGGGCGGGGCACCGGGGAGCTGTTTTTT. It specifies CASSRSGRGTGELFF.

The chain links TRBV6-1 to TRBJ1-1; a possible D gene is TRBD1 (6 bases). Germline V lookup: CDR1 MNHNS, CDR2 SASEGT. V gave up 6 bases and J gave up 3 bases, with 11 bases separating them. CDR3 size: 13 residues. CDR3 amino acids: CASRGAQDTEAFF. CDR3 coding DNA: TGTGCCAGCAGGGGGGCGCAGGACACTGAAGCTTTCTTT.

This rearrangement joins TRBV7-9 to TRBJ2-7; the D is unclear. This CDR3 has 12 amino acids. CDR1 is SEHNR, CDR2 FQNEAQ, per germline (reference sequence). V was clipped by 4 bases and J by 6 bases, with 10 bases between them. DNA of the CDR3: TGTGCCAGCAGCTCGCTATCGCTCGAGCAGTACTTC. This translates into CASSSLSLEQYF.

The chain carries TRBV6-5 and TRBJ1-5; D may be TRBD1 (6 bases). Trimming removed 6 bases at V and 5 bases at J, with 11 bases between. CDR1 is MNHEY and CDR2 is SVGAGI in the germline V gene. The CDR3 covers 13 residues. In DNA, the CDR3 is TGTGCCAGCAGCTCAGGGGATTATCAGCCCCAGCATTTT. Residues: CASSSGDYQPQHF.

The V and J genes are TRBV7-2 and TRBJ2-5; D is unclear. Trimming stripped 4 bases from V and 5 bases from J, with 8 bases between. The CDR3 loop spans 12 amino acids. The germline CDR1 and CDR2 sequences are SGHTA and FQGNSA. The CDR3 region has the DNA TGTGCCAGCAGCTCCCGACTCGAGACCCAGTACTTC. Translated: CASSSRLETQYF. Full variable domain (missing parts from reference TRBV7-2 and TRBJ2-5): GAGVSQSPSNKVTEKGKDVELRCDPISGHTALYWYRQSLGQGLEFLIYFQGNSAPDKSGLPSDRFSAERTGGSVSTLTIQRTQQEDSAVYLCASSSRLETQYFGPGTRLLVL.

The V gene is TRBV27, the J gene TRBJ2-7; 11 bases match TRBD2. Germline V gene sequence: CDR1 MNHEY, CDR2 SMNVEV (reference sequence). This CDR3 comprises 15 residues. Trimming cost V 4 bases and J 7 bases; bases outside gene matches: 9. The CDR3 spells CASSSQLAGVREQYF. The CDR3, as DNA: TGTGCCAGCAGTTCCCAACTAGCGGGAGTACGAGAGCAGTACTTC.

The J gene is TRBJ2-1, the V gene TRBV7-8; D possibly corresponds to TRBD2 (5 bases). Trimming took 1 base from V and 4 from J, leaving 8 bases between them. This CDR3 is built from 14 residues. CDR1 and CDR2 (germline): SGHVS, FQNEAQ. CDR3 nucleotide sequence: TGTGCCAGCAGCTTAGTTGGCGGGTACAATGAGCAGTTCTTC. Translating it yields CASSLVGGYNEQFF.

This clone was counted once. The chain uses TRBV28 and TRBJ2-7; 8 positions match TRBD2. With V trimmed by 6 bases and J by 2 bases, 12 bases remained unmatched. This CDR3 contains 16 residues. Germline CDR1 is MDHEN and CDR2 is SYDVKM. As DNA, the CDR3 is TGTGCCAGCAGCAGAGGGGGTGGAGCGGGAGCCTACGAGCAGTACTTC. Protein sequence: CASSRGGGAGAYEQYF.

The chain links TRBV9 to TRBJ2-1; 12 nucleotides line up with TRBD2. The CDR3 loop spans 15 amino acids. Trimming cost V 3 bases and J 4 bases; bases outside gene matches: 2. Looked up from germline, CDR1 is SGDLS and CDR2 is YYNGEE. CDR3 protein: CASSASGGAYNEQFF. CDR3 in DNA: TGTGCCAGCAGCGCTAGCGGGGGGGCATACAATGAGCAGTTCTTC.

The rearrangement joins TRBV11-2 to TRBJ1-2; TRBD1 matches at 8 bases. This CDR3 has 18 residues. The junction had 11 bases not matched to a gene; V was cut back by 0 bases and J by 2 bases. CDR1 and CDR2 from the germline V gene are SGHAT and FQNNGV. For the CDR3, the DNA is TGTGCCAGCAGCTTAGACCGTGACTGGACAGGGCCCAACTATGGCTACACCTTC. Protein: CASSLDRDWTGPNYGYTF.

The CDR3 here is CASSQRQDAPKKLFF. CDR3 in DNA: TGTGCCAGCAGTCAGAGACAGGACGCCCCGAAAAAACTGTTTTTT. V gene TRBV6-6 combines with J gene TRBJ1-4; possibly TRBD1 for D (6 bases). Deletions cut 5 bases from V and 9 bases from J, with 19 bases between. The CDR3 has 15 amino acids. Germline V gene data show CDR1 as MNHNY and CDR2 as SVGAGI (reference sequence).